A single sample is the source of the 20 T cell receptor beta chains below, sequenced in a study of T cell changes during pregnancy in multiple sclerosis. Repertoires were generated with immunoSEQ multiplex PCR, while TCRdb's copy carries only in-frame clones and drops some. This sample has about 41,000 clones, with 85% to 95% found just once. This sample comprised CD8+ T cells from peripheral blood mononuclear cells, obtained in the third trimester of pregnancy. The receptors come from a female donor with multiple sclerosis, enrolled in a pregnancy study.

The chain links TRBV9 to TRBJ2-7; 8 bases line up with TRBD1. The J segment lost 2 bases and the V segment lost 4 bases, leaving 5 bases of the junction unmatched. This CDR3 is built from 14 residues. Looked up from germline, CDR1 is SGDLS and CDR2 is YYNGEE. The CDR3 nucleotides read TGTGCCAGCAGCCCGGGACAGGTACCCTACGAGCAGTACTTC. This codes for CASSPGQVPYEQYF. Full variable domain (rest looked up from reference TRBV9 and TRBJ2-7): DSGVTQTPKHLITATGQRVTLRCSPRSGDLSVYWYQQSLDQGLQFLIQYYNGEERAKGNILERFSAQQFPDLHSELNLSSLELGDSALYFCASSPGQVPYEQYFGPGTRLTVT.

The sample holds one count of this clone. This rearrangement joins TRBV11-2 to TRBJ2-5; D is possibly TRBD2 (6 bases). CDR1 is SGHAT and CDR2 is FQNNGV in the germline V gene. V was cut by 1 base and J by 5 bases, with 11 bases left in between. CDR3 length equals 14 residues. The CDR3 sequence: CASSLAGGKETQYF. CDR3 DNA: TGTGCCAGCAGCTTAGCCGGCGGGAAGGAGACCCAGTACTTC.

This rearrangement joins TRBV9 to TRBJ2-7; no firm D call. Germline-derived CDR1 and CDR2 are SGDLS and YYNGEE. V was trimmed by 0 bases and J by 0 bases, leaving 7 bases between them. This CDR3 has 14 amino acids. CDR3 amino acids: CASSVATGSYEQYF. In DNA form, the CDR3 reads TGTGCCAGCAGCGTAGCTACGGGCTCCTACGAGCAGTACTTC.

This sequence joins TRBV7-3 and TRBJ2-1; 10 nucleotides match TRBD2. V shed 4 bases, J shed 1 base, and the junction held 4 bases outside the gene matches. Germline CDR1 SGHTA, CDR2 FQGTGA. The CDR3 length is 16 residues. This CDR3 reads CASSSGLAVSYNEQFF. Written as DNA, the CDR3 is TGTGCCAGCAGCTCCGGACTAGCGGTGTCCTACAATGAGCAGTTCTTC.

The chain joins TRBV11-2 to TRBJ2-1; 10 bases align to TRBD1. Unmatched junction bases numbered 1, after V lost 1 base and J lost 4 bases. The CDR3 loop spans 15 amino acids. The germline CDR1 and CDR2 sequences are SGHAT and FQNNGV. The CDR3 DNA follows: TGTGCCAGCAGCTTAGGACAGGGGGCTTACAATGAGCAGTTCTTC. It yields the protein CASSLGQGAYNEQFF.

V is TRBV28 and J is TRBJ2-3, with 10 bases aligning to TRBD1. The CDR3 is 16 amino acids. V dropped 5 bases and J dropped 2; count of bases not matched to a gene: 7. Germline V gene sequence: CDR1 MDHEN, CDR2 SYDVKM. The CDR3 sequence is CASSLTGTGATDTQYF. CDR3 sequence (DNA): TGTGCCAGCAGTCTCACCGGGACAGGGGCCACAGATACGCAGTATTTT.

The table lists this clone with a count of one. The chain is built from TRBV6-5 and TRBJ1-4, with D hard to call. Trimming took 2 bases from V and 0 from J, leaving 4 bases between them. The germline CDR1 and CDR2 sequences are MNHEY and SVGAGI. CDR3 size: 14 residues. The CDR3 nucleotides are TGTGCCAGCAGTTACATAGCAACTAATGAAAAACTGTTTTTT. It translates to CASSYIATNEKLFF.

The chain couples TRBV19 to TRBJ2-7, with 10 bases lining up with TRBD1. V shed 5 bases and J 6 bases; nucleotides not matched to a gene: 4. CDR3 length: 13 residues. The germline CDR1 and CDR2 sequences are LNHDA and SQIVND (reference sequence). CDR3 coding DNA: TGTGCCAGTAGTCCGGACAGGGGGTCCGAGCAGTACTTC. Translated, it gives CASSPDRGSEQYF.

The rearrangement links TRBV7-7 to TRBJ1-2; D unclear. In germline, CDR1 is SSHAT, CDR2 FNYEAQ (reference sequence). V was shortened by 6 bases and J by 10 bases, with 15 bases between the two germline ends. The CDR3 consists of 12 residues. The CDR3 DNA reads TGTGCCAGCAGAAATTGGTTAACTACCTACACCTTC. Translated: CASRNWLTTYTF.

The gene calls are TRBV29-1 and TRBJ2-1, with a weak D call TRBD1 (6 bases). Trimming took off 4 bases at V and 7 bases at J, with 11 bases between the two ends. Germline V lookup: CDR1 SQVTM, CDR2 ANQGSEA. The CDR3 runs to 12 residues. The CDR3 DNA follows: TGCAGCGTTGGGGCAGGGGAGAATGAGCAGTTCTTC. It is translated as CSVGAGENEQFF.

The V and J genes are TRBV30 and TRBJ1-4; no firm D call. Germline V gives CDR1 GTSNPN, CDR2 SVGIG (reference sequence). Trimming took off 0 bases at V and 8 bases at J, with 13 bases between the two ends. The CDR3 spans 14 residues. The CDR3, as DNA: TGTGCCTGGAGTGTCAGGAATTCGGGAGAAAAACTGTTTTTT. Translating gives CAWSVRNSGEKLFF. Supplemented by reference TRBV30 and TRBJ1-4, the full variable domain reads SQTIHQWPATLVQPVGSPLSLECTVEGTSNPNLYWYRQAAGRGLQLLFYSVGIGQISSEVPQNLSASRPQDRQFILSSKKLLLSDSGFYLCAWSVRNSGEKLFFGSGTQLSVL.

The rearrangement links TRBV10-3 to TRBJ2-1; D not certain. CDR3 length equals 14 residues. V lost 3 bases to trimming and J lost 4 bases, with 10 bases between them. Germline loops: CDR1 ENHRY, CDR2 SYGVKD. The CDR3 protein is CAISDLADYNEQFF. In DNA, the CDR3 is TGTGCCATCAGTGACTTAGCAGATTACAATGAGCAGTTCTTC.

This clone appeared once. This chain joins TRBV15 and TRBJ1-4; D unresolved. Germline assignment: CDR1 LNHNV and CDR2 YYDKDF (reference sequence). The V end lost 1 base, the J end lost 5 bases, and 5 bases lay between the germline ends. The CDR3 runs 13 residues. CDR3 bases: TGTGCCACCAGCAGAGCCGAGAATGAAAAACTGTTTTTT. This sequence encodes CATSRAENEKLFF.

This chain uses TRBV6-1 with TRBJ2-7; 7 nucleotides agree with TRBD1. V dropped 2 bases and J dropped 4; count of bases not matched to a gene: 14. CDR3 length: 17 amino acids. The germline V gene has CDR1 MNHNS and CDR2 SASEGT. In DNA, the CDR3 is TGTGCCAGCAGTGAACAACTAACAGGGGCAACGTGGTACGAGCAGTACTTC. Amino acids: CASSEQLTGATWYEQYF.

This rearrangement joins TRBV4-1 to TRBJ2-5, with 15 positions matching TRBD2. The CDR3 has 17 residues. V lost 8 bases to trimming and J lost 0 bases; unmatched junction nucleotides: 7. Germline V gene data show CDR1 as MGHRA and CDR2 as YSYEKL. CDR3: CASRGTSGGPDQETQYF. CDR3 nucleotide sequence: TGCGCCAGCCGCGGGACTAGCGGGGGGCCGGACCAAGAGACCCAGTACTTC.

The CDR3 region has the DNA TGTGCCAGCAGTTTAGGTCGGGGGGGCGAGCAGTACTTC. Protein sequence: CASSLGRGGEQYF. V usage is TRBV27 and J usage is TRBJ2-7, with 8 nucleotides matching TRBD2. Germline V lookup: CDR1 MNHEY, CDR2 SMNVEV (reference sequence). The CDR3 consists of 13 residues. V was clipped by 2 bases and J by 6 bases; unmatched bases: 3.

The chain recombines TRBV6-4 with TRBJ2-3, with TRBD1 as a possible D gene (7 bases). Trimming removed 3 bases from V and 6 bases from J, with 13 bases in between. The CDR3 has 14 amino acids. Germline assignment: CDR1 MRHNA and CDR2 SNTAGT. CDR3 DNA: TGTGCCAGCAGTGAAGGTTCAGGGGGGGATACGCAGTATTTT. It specifies CASSEGSGGDTQYF.

V and J are TRBV30 and TRBJ1-6, with 7 bases fitting TRBD1. J gave up 0 bases and V 1 base, and 0 bases lay outside the gene matches. The germline gives CDR1 GTSNPN, CDR2 SVGIG (reference sequence). The CDR3 has 15 residues. In nucleotides, the CDR3 is TGTGCCTGGAGTGGGACAGGCTCCTATAATTCACCCCTCCACTTT. Its translation is CAWSGTGSYNSPLHF.

The chain recombines TRBV5-1 with TRBJ2-2, with D possibly being TRBD2 (6 bases). V gave up 0 bases and J gave up 6 bases, with 9 bases separating them. There are 14 residues in the CDR3. Germline CDR1 is SGHRS and CDR2 is YFSETQ. CDR3 in amino acids: CASSLGGTAGELFF. CDR3 bases: TGCGCCAGCAGCTTGGGCGGGACGGCCGGGGAGCTGTTTTTT.

The table lists this clone with a count of one. The rearrangement joins TRBV6-5 to TRBJ2-5; D is perhaps TRBD2 (5 bases). Germline V gene lookup returns CDR1 MNHEY and CDR2 SVGAGI. Trimming shortened V by 3 bases and J by 6 bases, and 14 bases separated the two germline ends. This CDR3 region has 14 residues. Here the CDR3 DNA reads TGTGCCAGCAGTTATACCGGGGATTCAAAGACCCAGTACTTC. Protein: CASSYTGDSKTQYF.